These 13 T cell receptor beta chains share one sample of origin, sequenced in a study of cytomegalovirus exposure and HLA in healthy donors. The PCR ran on 60 Vbeta and 13 Jbeta primers. The assay was immunoSEQ multiplex PCR, and TCRdb's table has in-frame clones only and misses some. In the table there are about 120,000 clones, roughly four fifths of which are singletons. Input material: PBMCs. The receptor source for this set is a woman aged 18-29 years in good health and CMV-seronegative.

This clone turned up a few times. The chain combines TRBV6-5 with TRBJ1-2; 7 bases fit TRBD1. CDR3 size: 14 residues. Germline V gene sequence: CDR1 MNHEY, CDR2 SVGAGI. The junction had 5 bases not matched to a gene; V was cut back by 5 bases and J by 2 bases. The CDR3 DNA reads as TGTGCCAGCAGTCCGACAGGGAACAACTATGGCTACACCTTC. It yields the protein CASSPTGNNYGYTF.

V usage is TRBV2 and J usage is TRBJ1-6; D ambiguous. V gave up 0 bases and J gave up 10 bases, with 16 bases separating them. This CDR3 region has 16 residues. Germline loops: CDR1 SNHLY, CDR2 FYNNEI. In DNA form, the CDR3 reads TGTGCCAGCAGTGAAGCGCTTCTCGGGGTATGGTCACCCCTCCACTTT. Amino acid sequence: CASSEALLGVWSPLHF.

The J gene is TRBJ1-5, the V gene TRBV7-2, with D tentatively TRBD1 (6 bases). Per germline, CDR1 SGHTA and CDR2 FQGNSA. Trimming left V 5 bases short and J 7 bases short, with 21 bases between. CDR3 size: 16 residues. The CDR3 DNA sequence: TGTGCCAGCAGCGTGGACTTAAACAGGGAACAACAGCCCCAGCATTTT. Protein sequence: CASSVDLNREQQPQHF.

This clone was seen a few times. This chain connects TRBV5-8 to TRBJ1-3; D gene unclear. The germline V gene has CDR1 SGHTS and CDR2 YDEGEE. The CDR3 contains 10 residues. The V end was cut by 7 bases, the J end by 4 bases, with 3 bases between. CDR3 nucleotide sequence: TGTGCCAGCGGCGGAAACACCATATATTTT. Encoded protein: CASGGNTIYF.

The rearrangement uses TRBV27 and TRBJ2-5, with no clear D. Trimming left V 5 bases short and J 3 bases short, with 13 bases between. CDR1 is MNHEY and CDR2 is SMNVEV in the germline V gene (reference sequence). The CDR3 sequence is 14 residues long. The CDR3 loop is CASSPLWSEETQYF. The CDR3 DNA reads as TGTGCCAGCAGTCCCCTGTGGTCGGAAGAGACCCAGTACTTC.

This rearrangement joins TRBV19 to TRBJ1-5, with 9 bases lining up with TRBD1. The ends lost 11 bases at V and 2 bases at J; junction bases unmatched: 7. This CDR3 has 14 residues. CDR1 and CDR2 (germline): LNHDA, SQIVND (reference sequence). CDR3 loop: CASLDRGGNQPQHF. Here the CDR3 DNA reads TGTGCCTCCCTGGACAGGGGTGGCAATCAGCCCCAGCATTTT.

This clone was detected once. J is TRBJ2-7 and V is TRBV11-2; D not resolved. The CDR3 is made up of 14 amino acids. Trimming pared 1 base from V and 6 bases from J, leaving 13 bases between. Per germline, CDR1 SGHAT and CDR2 FQNNGV. The CDR3 protein is CASSLGGGLPEQYF. The CDR3 DNA is TGTGCCAGCAGCTTAGGAGGTGGGTTGCCCGAGCAGTACTTC.

The chain couples TRBV4-3 to TRBJ2-4, with 10 bases aligning to TRBD1. Looked up from germline, CDR1 is LGHNA and CDR2 is YSLEER. CDR3 size: 15 residues. V was pared by 4 bases and J by 7 bases, with 7 bases of the junction left unmatched. CDR3 sequence reads: CASSRQTGGANIQYF. The CDR3 coding sequence is TGCGCCAGCAGCCGACAGACAGGGGGCGCCAACATTCAGTACTTC.

The rearrangement uses TRBV7-2 and TRBJ1-3; no clear D gene. This CDR3 is 12 amino acids long. The V gene lost 8 bases and the J gene lost 5 bases, with 10 bases spanning the gap. Germline CDR1 is SGHTA and CDR2 is FQGNSA. The CDR3 DNA is TGTGCCAGCCGCACGGGGAGAAACACCATATATTTT. It encodes CASRTGRNTIYF.

The CDR3 region is CASSLGTGGIAFF. In DNA form, the CDR3 reads TGTGCCAGCTCACTTGGGACAGGGGGCATAGCTTTCTTT. This chain uses TRBV18 with TRBJ1-1; 12 nucleotides line up with TRBD1. This CDR3 has 13 residues. Germline assignment: CDR1 KGHSH and CDR2 LQKENI. Unmatched junction bases numbered 4, after V lost 4 bases and J lost 10 bases.

This clone showed up just once. The chain combines TRBV5-6 with TRBJ2-1; the match to TRBD2 covers 11 bases. The germline V gene encodes CDR1 SGHDT and CDR2 YYEEEE. Trimming took 3 bases from V and 6 from J; bases not matched to a gene: 5. The CDR3 is 15 amino acids. The DNA of the CDR3 is TGTGCCAGCAGCTCCAGACTAGCGGGGAGCAATGAGCAGTTCTTC. Translating it yields CASSSRLAGSNEQFF. The entire variable domain, with the rest obtained from reference TRBV5-6 and TRBJ2-1, is as follows: DAGVTQSPTHLIKTRGQQVTLRCSPKSGHDTVSWYQQALGQGPQFIFQYYEEEERQRGNFPDRFSGHQFPNYSSELNVNALLLGDSALYLCASSSRLAGSNEQFFGPGTRLTVL.

This clone was counted between two and nine times. The J gene is TRBJ1-2, the V gene TRBV27; possibly TRBD1 for D (6 bases). The CDR3 is 15 residues long. Germline V gene data show CDR1 as MNHEY and CDR2 as SMNVEV (reference sequence). The V end lost 5 bases, the J end lost 6 bases, and 19 bases lay between the germline ends. CDR3 residues: CASSPTTGSWHGYTF. The CDR3 DNA sequence: TGTGCCAGCAGTCCAACCACAGGGTCGTGGCATGGCTACACCTTC.

This rearrangement joins TRBV12-5 to TRBJ2-1; TRBD2 aligns across 13 bases. The CDR3 spans 16 residues. Germline CDR1 reads LGHNT; CDR2 reads FRNRAP. With 0 bases clipped from V and 7 bases from J, the junction kept 3 bases outside the gene matches. The CDR3 protein is CASGLVTSGRRNEQFF. The CDR3 DNA reads TGTGCTAGTGGTTTGGTGACTAGCGGGAGGAGGAATGAGCAGTTCTTC.